These 32 T cell receptor beta chains originate from one sample sequenced in a study of shared clonotypes between healthy human individuals. The method was immunoSEQ multiplex PCR; TCRdb's version includes in-frame clones alone and lacks a portion of them. Counted here are 2 million to 2.5 million clones, 90% to 96% occurring once; the ten biggest clones make up about 0.13%. The sequencing input was naive CD4+ T cells sorted from blood. Subset in this sample: CD45RA+ positively selected. The receptors derive from a man aged 18 to 35 in good health.

V is TRBV4-1 and J is TRBJ1-2, with a weak D call TRBD1 (5 bases). The CDR3 extends over 14 amino acids. In germline, CDR1 is MGHRA, CDR2 YSYEKL. V shed 6 bases and J shed 4 bases, with 15 bases lying between them. The CDR3 spells CASRPIGTIYGYTF. CDR3 nucleotides: TGCGCCAGCAGACCTATCGGGACGATCTATGGCTACACCTTC.

A remark on this clone: Different DNA sequences within this sample yield the same CDR3. The CDR3 here is CAWSTGGQETQYF. In DNA form, the CDR3 reads TGTGCCTGGAGTACCGGGGGCCAAGAGACCCAGTACTTC. This chain uses TRBV30 with TRBJ2-5; TRBD2 is a possible D gene (6 bases). The CDR3 loop spans 13 amino acids. Germline V lookup: CDR1 GTSNPN, CDR2 SVGIG (reference sequence). Trimming cost V 2 bases and J 1 base, with 8 bases left between them. Full variable domain (outside the CDR3, taken from reference TRBV30 and TRBJ2-5): SQTIHQWPATLVQPVGSPLSLECTVEGTSNPNLYWYRQAAGRGLQLLFYSVGIGQISSEVPQNLSASRPQDRQFILSSKKLLLSDSGFYLCAWSTGGQETQYFGPGTRLLVL.

The chain is built from TRBV2 and TRBJ1-4; 8 bases are a match to TRBD1. Looked up from germline, CDR1 is SNHLY and CDR2 is FYNNEI. The CDR3 runs to 15 residues. The trim removed 2 bases at V and 8 bases at J, leaving 7 bases unmatched. CDR3 sequence (DNA): TGTGCCAGCAGTGAATTCGGGACAGGAAACGAAAAACTGTTTTTT. Translation gives CASSEFGTGNEKLFF.

The chain carries TRBV5-6 and TRBJ2-7; D call uncertain. CDR1 is SGHDT and CDR2 is YYEEEE in the germline V gene. V dropped 4 bases and J dropped 2 bases, with 16 bases sitting between them. The CDR3 loop spans 15 amino acids. This chain's CDR3 is CASSPFDIVPYEQYF. CDR3 in DNA: TGTGCCAGCAGCCCTTTTGACATCGTCCCCTACGAGCAGTACTTC.

In the case of this clone: This same CDR3 is encoded by further DNA sequences in the sample. In DNA form, the CDR3 reads TGTGCCAGCAGCCCGGGGGGCAATCAGCCCCAGCATTTT. It codes for CASSPGGNQPQHF. V is TRBV11-2 and J is TRBJ1-5; D possibly corresponds to TRBD1 (5 bases). Germline lookup yields CDR1 SGHAT and CDR2 FQNNGV. V gave up 5 bases and J gave up 2 bases, with 7 bases separating them. CDR3 length: 13 residues.

V gene TRBV11-3 combines with J gene TRBJ2-7, with TRBD1 matching 8 bases. The CDR3 extends over 12 amino acids. The trim removed 5 bases at V and 6 bases at J, leaving 3 bases unmatched. Germline CDR1 SGHNT, CDR2 YENEEA. The DNA for the CDR3 is TGTGCCAGCAGCGGACAGGGTGGCGAGCAGTACTTC. Translating gives CASSGQGGEQYF.

The V and J genes are TRBV5-1 and TRBJ2-2, with 11 bases matching TRBD2. The CDR3 totals 20 residues. Looked up from germline, CDR1 is SGHRS and CDR2 is YFSETQ. V trimming: 0 bases; J trimming: 0 bases; junction bases outside the gene matches: 10. CDR3 sequence (DNA): TGCGCCAGCAGCTTGGAGGGGACTAGCGGTACCCATTCGAACACCGGGGAGCTGTTTTTT. Translating it yields CASSLEGTSGTHSNTGELFF.

In its sample, this clone was seen once. This sequence joins TRBV11-2 and TRBJ2-3; 8 nucleotides agree with TRBD2. This CDR3 has 17 amino acids. Germline assignment: CDR1 SGHAT and CDR2 FQNNGV. The junction had 9 bases not matched to a gene; V was cut back by 2 bases and J by 2 bases. CDR3 protein: CASSLFTGGPHTDTQYF. CDR3 nucleotide sequence: TGTGCCAGCAGCTTATTTACGGGAGGGCCCCACACAGATACGCAGTATTTT.

The genes are TRBV2 and TRBJ1-5, with D perhaps matching TRBD1 (6 bases). V was trimmed by 5 bases and J by 7 bases, leaving 12 bases between them. Germline V CDR1 and CDR2: SNHLY, FYNNEI. The CDR3 runs to 13 residues. This CDR3 is CASSLTGFQPQHF. CDR3 bases: TGTGCCAGCAGTCTAACAGGGTTCCAGCCCCAGCATTTT. Full variable domain (outside the CDR3, taken from reference TRBV2 and TRBJ1-5): EPEVTQTPSHQVTQMGQEVILRCVPISNHLYFYWYRQILGQKVEFLVSFYNNEISEKSEIFDDQFSVERPDGSNFTLKIRSTKLEDSAMYFCASSLTGFQPQHFGDGTRLSIL.

The chain combines TRBV11-2 with TRBJ2-5; TRBD1 might be the D (6 bases). In germline, CDR1 is SGHAT, CDR2 FQNNGV. The V end was cut by 3 bases, the J end by 3 bases, with 14 bases between. CDR3 length: 15 amino acids. CDR3 sequence reads: CASSFRGQQKETQYF. CDR3 nucleotides: TGTGCCAGCAGCTTTAGGGGACAACAGAAAGAGACCCAGTACTTC.

On this clone itself: The sample contains more than one DNA sequence encoding this CDR3. The gene calls are TRBV20-1 and TRBJ1-2, with D perhaps matching TRBD1 (5 bases). CDR3 size: 11 residues. Germline assignment: CDR1 DFQATT and CDR2 SNEGSKA (reference sequence). Trimming took 1 base from V and 5 from J, leaving 5 bases between them. As DNA, the CDR3 is TGCAGTGCTAGAGGGGGGTATGGCTACACCTTC. Amino acid sequence: CSARGGYGYTF.

V gene TRBV30 combines with J gene TRBJ1-2; 7 positions agree with TRBD1. Germline values: CDR1 GTSNPN, CDR2 SVGIG (reference sequence). J gave up 3 bases and V 1 base, and 8 bases lay outside the gene matches. The CDR3 spans 15 residues. The CDR3 is CAWSGGGPSDYGYTF. CDR3 nucleotide sequence: TGTGCCTGGAGTGGAGGGGGCCCCTCGGACTATGGCTACACCTTC.

The chain uses TRBV2 and TRBJ1-4; D is undetermined. Germline CDR1 SNHLY, CDR2 FYNNEI. This CDR3 is built from 12 residues. V was trimmed by 10 bases and J by 5 bases, leaving 11 bases between them. Here the CDR3 reads CATRMDNEKLFF. The DNA of the CDR3 is TGTGCCACCAGGATGGACAATGAAAAACTGTTTTTT.

CDR3 in amino acids: CASSERQGPYNEQFF. The DNA for the CDR3 is TGTGCCAGCAGTGAAAGACAGGGTCCCTACAATGAGCAGTTCTTC. The V call is TRBV6-1, the J call TRBJ2-1; TRBD1 aligns across 7 bases. V gave up 2 bases and J gave up 2 bases; unmatched junction bases: 3. CDR1 and CDR2 (germline): MNHNS, SASEGT. This CDR3 has 15 residues.

The V gene is TRBV6-5, the J gene TRBJ1-1, with D hard to call. The germline V gene encodes CDR1 MNHEY and CDR2 SVGAGI. The CDR3 covers 15 residues. V lost 0 bases, J lost 0 bases, and 8 bases lay in between. The CDR3 reads CASSYSWSLNTEAFF. The CDR3 DNA sequence: TGTGCCAGCAGTTACTCGTGGTCCCTGAACACTGAAGCTTTCTTT.

Only one count was recorded for this clone. The J gene is TRBJ1-1, the V gene TRBV6-5, with a possible D match to TRBD1 (6 bases). The germline V gene has CDR1 MNHEY and CDR2 SVGAGI. Deletions cut 7 bases from V and 11 bases from J, with 14 bases between. The CDR3 has 11 amino acids. The CDR3 region is CASKRDTRAFF. The CDR3 DNA reads as TGTGCCAGCAAACGGGACACCAGGGCTTTCTTT.

The chain combines TRBV9 with TRBJ1-2; 8 bases agree with TRBD1. The germline V gene has CDR1 SGDLS and CDR2 YYNGEE. Trimming took 0 bases from V and 4 from J; bases not matched to a gene: 8. The CDR3 is 16 residues long. CDR3 protein: CASSVGSDRGSYGYTF. For the CDR3, the DNA is TGTGCCAGCAGCGTAGGTTCTGACAGGGGTTCCTATGGCTACACCTTC.

V gene TRBV30 combines with J gene TRBJ2-7; the D call may be TRBD1 or TRBD2 (6 bases each). Germline V gives CDR1 GTSNPN, CDR2 SVGIG (reference sequence). This CDR3 has 13 residues. Trimming shortened V by 2 bases and J by 2 bases, and 10 bases separated the two germline ends. CDR3 DNA sequence: TGTGCCTGGAGTAAGGGGGAGGCCTACGAGCAGTACTTC. This encodes CAWSKGEAYEQYF.

The rearrangement links TRBV6-5 to TRBJ2-7; 9 bases are a match to TRBD1. CDR3 size: 16 residues. Germline CDR1 reads MNHEY; CDR2 reads SVGAGI. With 4 bases clipped from V and 3 bases from J, the junction kept 10 bases outside the gene matches. CDR3 in amino acids: CASSSETGGADYEQYF. CDR3 coding DNA: TGTGCCAGCAGTTCCGAGACAGGGGGGGCCGACTACGAGCAGTACTTC.

The chain uses TRBV7-9 and TRBJ2-3; possible D gene TRBD1, 6 bases. The CDR3 totals 17 residues. Trimming cost V 5 bases and J 6 bases, with 24 bases left between them. Germline CDR1 reads SEHNR; CDR2 reads FQNEAQ (reference sequence). CDR3 region: CASSQISRGQGSDTQYF. The CDR3 region has the DNA TGTGCCAGCAGCCAAATCAGTAGGGGCCAGGGGAGCGATACGCAGTATTTT.

This clone has just one count. The genes are TRBV19 and TRBJ1-2; no reliable D call. V gave up 3 bases and J gave up 2 bases, with 13 bases separating them. Germline values: CDR1 LNHDA, CDR2 SQIVND (reference sequence). The CDR3 runs to 15 residues. CDR3 bases: TGTGCCAGTAGTATTTTGGAGGACGGCAACTATGGCTACACCTTC. This translates into CASSILEDGNYGYTF.

The rearrangement joins TRBV19 to TRBJ2-5; D is unclear. With 3 bases removed from V and 5 bases from J, the gap between germline ends came to 13 bases. Germline assignment: CDR1 LNHDA and CDR2 SQIVND (reference sequence). The CDR3 is 14 residues long. The CDR3 sequence: CASSIGVREETQYF. CDR3 sequence (DNA): TGTGCCAGTAGTATTGGGGTAAGAGAGGAGACCCAGTACTTC.

This clone appeared a single time. The chain employs TRBV5-6 and TRBJ1-1; 11 nucleotides align to TRBD1. The V gene's germline CDR1 is SGHDT and CDR2 YYEEEE. J lost 3 bases, V lost 4 bases, and 11 bases had no gene match. The CDR3 spans 17 residues. CDR3: CASSTGQGAPLYTEAFF. CDR3 in DNA: TGTGCCAGCAGCACCGGACAGGGGGCGCCCCTTTACACTGAAGCTTTCTTT.

The J gene is TRBJ2-5, the V gene TRBV5-6; TRBD2 is a possible D gene (6 bases). Looked up from germline, CDR1 is SGHDT and CDR2 is YYEEEE. The CDR3 has 14 residues. The germline V and J ends were trimmed by 0 bases and 3 bases, with 9 bases remaining between them. The CDR3 spells CASSLDRREETQYF. The CDR3 coding sequence is TGTGCCAGCAGCTTGGACAGGAGGGAAGAGACCCAGTACTTC.

The chain uses TRBV28 and TRBJ2-7, with D uncertain. The V end lost 3 bases, the J end lost 1 base, and 13 bases lay between the germline ends. Germline CDR1 is MDHEN and CDR2 is SYDVKM. This CDR3 region has 15 residues. The CDR3 DNA is TGTGCCAGCAGTTTTCAGTACCTGGGTTCCTACGAGCAGTACTTC. Residues: CASSFQYLGSYEQYF.

In this sample, this clone turned up once. The rearrangement uses TRBV2 and TRBJ2-7, with D possibly TRBD2 on 6 matching bases. The CDR3 extends over 17 amino acids. The germline V and J ends were trimmed by 3 bases and 2 bases, with 20 bases remaining between them. Germline assignment: CDR1 SNHLY and CDR2 FYNNEI. CDR3 protein: CASSDSPRRERTYEQYF. The CDR3 nucleotides read TGTGCCAGCAGTGATTCCCCTAGACGGGAGAGGACCTACGAGCAGTACTTC.

This chain links TRBV11-2 with TRBJ2-1, with 14 bases that match TRBD2. CDR3 length equals 18 residues. CDR1 and CDR2 from the germline V gene are SGHAT and FQNNGV. V shed 0 bases and J 9 bases; nucleotides not matched to a gene: 10. This chain's CDR3 is CASSLDHKGTSGSGEQFF. The CDR3, as DNA: TGTGCCAGCAGCTTAGATCATAAGGGGACTAGCGGGAGCGGTGAGCAGTTCTTC. The whole variable domain, filled in from reference TRBV11-2 and TRBJ2-1, reads EAGVAQSPRYKIIEKRQSVAFWCNPISGHATLYWYQQILGQGPKLLIQFQNNGVVDDSQLPKDRFSAERLKGVDSTLKIQPAKLEDSAVYLCASSLDHKGTSGSGEQFFGPGTRLTVL.

This chain joins TRBV7-2 and TRBJ1-6, with 9 bases that match TRBD1. The V and J ends lost 5 bases and 10 bases, in that order; junction bases with no gene match: 12. The germline gives CDR1 SGHTA, CDR2 FQGNSA. The CDR3 consists of 16 residues. The CDR3 is CASSPPGDRVTSPLHF. The CDR3 DNA sequence: TGTGCCAGCAGCCCCCCCGGGGACAGGGTTACCTCACCCCTCCACTTT.

The chain joins TRBV5-1 to TRBJ2-1; 9 bases match TRBD1. The length of the CDR3 is 19 residues. J lost 0 bases, V lost 0 bases, and 10 bases had no gene match. Germline loops: CDR1 SGHRS, CDR2 YFSETQ. The CDR3 spells CASSLVSRTGVASYNEQFF. The CDR3 DNA sequence: TGCGCCAGCAGCTTGGTTTCCCGGACAGGGGTCGCCTCCTACAATGAGCAGTTCTTC.

The rearrangement joins TRBV14 to TRBJ2-1; 7 positions agree with TRBD2. CDR1 SGHDN and CDR2 FVKESK come from the germline V gene. Trimming at V came to 3 bases and at J to 0 bases, leaving 8 bases not matched to a gene. The CDR3 extends over 17 amino acids. The CDR3 is CASSHRSLAVSYNEQFF. CDR3 sequence (DNA): TGTGCCAGCAGCCATAGGTCTCTAGCGGTCTCCTACAATGAGCAGTTCTTC. Full variable domain (rest looked up from reference TRBV14 and TRBJ2-1): EAGVTQFPSHSVIEKGQTVTLRCDPISGHDNLYWYRRVMGKEIKFLLHFVKESKQDESGMPNNRFLAERTGGTYSTLKVQPAELEDSGVYFCASSHRSLAVSYNEQFFGPGTRLTVL.

The V gene is TRBV28, the J gene TRBJ1-5; D not certain. Trimming removed 4 bases from V and 4 bases from J, with 11 bases in between. The CDR3 length is 14 residues. In germline, CDR1 is MDHEN, CDR2 SYDVKM. The CDR3 coding sequence is TGTGCCAGCAGTTGGGAGGCAGGTAATCAGCCCCAGCATTTT. Encoded protein: CASSWEAGNQPQHF.

This chain links TRBV11-2 with TRBJ2-1, with 8 bases matching TRBD2. The CDR3 runs 14 residues. Trimming at V came to 3 bases and at J to 2 bases, leaving 0 bases not matched to a gene. CDR1 and CDR2 from the germline V gene are SGHAT and FQNNGV. The CDR3 is CASSLTSAYNEQFF. In nucleotides, the CDR3 is TGTGCCAGCAGCTTGACTAGCGCCTACAATGAGCAGTTCTTC.